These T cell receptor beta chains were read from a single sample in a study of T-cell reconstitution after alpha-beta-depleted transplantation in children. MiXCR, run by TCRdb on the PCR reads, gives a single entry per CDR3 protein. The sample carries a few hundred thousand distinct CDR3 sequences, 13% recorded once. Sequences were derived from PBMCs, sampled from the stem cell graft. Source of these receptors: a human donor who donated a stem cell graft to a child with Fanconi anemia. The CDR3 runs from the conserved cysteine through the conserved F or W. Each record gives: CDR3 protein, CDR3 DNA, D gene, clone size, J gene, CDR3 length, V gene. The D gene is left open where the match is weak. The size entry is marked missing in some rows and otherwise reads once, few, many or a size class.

CDR3: CASSPGHPNTEAFF
DNA: TGTGCCAGCAGCCCGGGACACCCTAACACTGAAGCTTTCTTT
D: -
size: many
J: TRBJ1-1
length: 14
V: TRBV7-9

CDR3: CASSQDRPGWDEQFF
DNA: TGTGCCAGCAGCCAAGATCGCCCGGGCTGGGATGAGCAGTTCTTC
D: -
size: few
J: TRBJ2-1
length: 15
V: TRBV14

CDR3: CASTTPRRAQHF
DNA: TGTGCCAGCACCACCCCCCGGAGGGCCCAGCATTTT
D: -
size: few
J: TRBJ1-5
length: 12
V: TRBV28

CDR3: CASSPGGEDTQYF
DNA: TGTGCCAGCAGCCCAGGGGGGGAAGATACGCAGTATTTT
D: -
size: -
J: TRBJ2-3
length: 13
V: TRBV19

CDR3: CASGVNTEAFF
DNA: TGTGCCAGCGGGGTAAACACTGAAGCTTTCTTT
D: -
size: many
J: TRBJ1-1
length: 11
V: TRBV7-8

CDR3: CASLGTSGGAGNEQFF
DNA: TGCGCCAGCCTTGGGACTAGCGGGGGGGCGGGCAATGAGCAGTTCTTC
D: TRBD2
size: few
J: TRBJ2-1
length: 16
V: TRBV10-2

CDR3: CASRRRNTGELFF
DNA: TGTGCCAGCCGGCGGAGGAACACCGGGGAGCTGTTTTTT
D: -
size: many
J: TRBJ2-2
length: 13
V: TRBV3-1

CDR3: CSARVRTGGWGSYNEQFF
DNA: TGCAGTGCTAGGGTTCGGACAGGGGGTTGGGGCTCCTACAATGAGCAGTTCTTC
D: TRBD1
size: many
J: TRBJ2-1
length: 18
V: TRBV20-1

CDR3: CASSSPGATDTQYF
DNA: TGCGCCAGCAGCTCTCCGGGAGCCACAGATACGCAGTATTTT
D: -
size: few
J: TRBJ2-3
length: 14
V: TRBV5-1

CDR3: CASSYTGGGDQSYNEQFF
DNA: TGTGCCAGCAGTTACACGGGCGGGGGGGATCAGTCCTACAATGAGCAGTTCTTC
D: TRBD2
size: -
J: TRBJ2-1
length: 18
V: TRBV6-2/TRBV6-3

CDR3: CASSLSGRNTEAFF
DNA: TGTGCCAGCAGTCTATCCGGGAGGAACACTGAAGCTTTCTTT
D: -
size: many
J: TRBJ1-1
length: 14
V: TRBV6-2/TRBV6-3

CDR3: CSASGPRLTEAFF
DNA: TGCAGTGCTAGTGGCCCACGGCTCACTGAAGCTTTCTTT
D: -
size: -
J: TRBJ1-1
length: 13
V: TRBV20-1

CDR3: CASSQDSGGDRGTEAFF
DNA: TGTGCCAGCAGCCAAGATTCGGGGGGGGACAGGGGCACTGAAGCTTTCTTT
D: TRBD1
size: -
J: TRBJ1-1
length: 17
V: TRBV4-2

CDR3: CASSADQNQPQHF
DNA: TGTGCCAGCAGCGCGGACCAGAATCAGCCCCAGCATTTT
D: -
size: -
J: TRBJ1-5
length: 13
V: TRBV7-6

CDR3: CASSSNRVYEQFF
DNA: TGTGCCAGCAGTTCGAACAGGGTCTATGAGCAGTTCTTC
D: -
size: few
J: TRBJ2-1
length: 13
V: TRBV12-3/TRBV12-4

CDR3: CASSLAGGFISGNTIYF
DNA: TGTGCCAGCAGCTTAGCTGGAGGGTTCATCAGCGGAAACACCATATATTTT
D: -
size: few
J: TRBJ1-3
length: 17
V: TRBV7-6

CDR3: CASSQSYHRPARDQPQHF
DNA: TGCGCCAGCAGTCAATCTTACCACAGACCAGCAAGGGATCAGCCCCAGCATTTT
D: -
size: many
J: TRBJ1-5
length: 18
V: TRBV23-1